Following are 31 T cell receptor beta chains from one sample sequenced in a study of Ad26.COV2.S vaccination and SARS-CoV-2 variants. The data were produced by immunoSEQ multiplex PCR, yet TCRdb's version contains in-frame clones alone and is incomplete. The profile covers about 350,000 clones, with 80% to 90% appearing a single time and 2.5% to 3.5% taken by the ten largest. Treatment of the sample: roughly 19 received Ad26.COV2.S at low or high dose, single or two shots; about 5 received placebo; per-sample allocation not given. Sampling occurred on day 63 after the first vaccine or placebo injection. The starting material was peripheral blood, obtained in a trial of Ad26.COV2.S vaccine versus placebo. These receptors all come from a person aged 18-60 years who received the Ad26.COV2.S COVID-19 vaccine or a placebo.

The chain joins TRBV5-4 to TRBJ2-3, with 7 bases matching TRBD1. Trimming removed 4 bases from V and 0 bases from J; junction bases left unmatched: 8. Germline V gene lookup returns CDR1 SGHNT and CDR2 YYREEE (reference sequence). The CDR3 is 16 residues long. The CDR3 bases are TGTGCCAGCAGCCCGGGGACAGAAAGGAGCACAGATACGCAGTATTTT. This translates into CASSPGTERSTDTQYF.

The V call is TRBV2, the J call TRBJ1-6; D remains unclear. CDR3 size: 13 residues. The V end lost 6 bases, the J end lost 10 bases, and 13 bases lay between the germline ends. CDR1 is SNHLY, CDR2 FYNNEI, per germline. Written as DNA, the CDR3 is TGTGCCAGCAGACCGGAAATTGAATCACCCCTCCACTTT. Translated, it gives CASRPEIESPLHF.

This chain joins TRBV5-8 and TRBJ2-3; D call uncertain. V dropped 2 bases and J dropped 0 bases, with 7 bases sitting between them. This CDR3 is 14 amino acids long. CDR1 is SGHTS and CDR2 is YDEGEE in the germline V gene. CDR3 nucleotides: TGTGCCAGCAGCTTCCTCGAGAGCACAGATACGCAGTATTTT. Its protein is CASSFLESTDTQYF. The full variable domain, completed using reference TRBV5-8 and TRBJ2-3, is EAGVTQSPTHLIKTRGQQATLRCSPISGHTSVYWYQQALGLGLQFLLWYDEGEERNRGNFPPRFSGRQFPNYSSELNVNALELEDSALYLCASSFLESTDTQYFGPGTRLTVL.

The genes are TRBV5-4 and TRBJ2-3, with TRBD2 identical over 10 bases. CDR3 length: 14 residues. Trimming cost V 3 bases and J 10 bases; bases outside gene matches: 8. Germline values: CDR1 SGHNT, CDR2 YYREEE (reference sequence). The CDR3 DNA sequence: TGTGCCAGCAGCTCCACCGACGGACTAGCGGCGCAGTATTTT. Its protein is CASSSTDGLAAQYF. The variable domain in full, completed from reference TRBV5-4 and TRBJ2-3, reads ETGVTQSPTHLIKTRGQQVTLRCSSQSGHNTVSWYQQALGQGPQFIFQYYREEENGRGNFPPRFSGLQFPNYSSELNVNALELDDSALYLCASSSTDGLAAQYFGPGTRLTVL.

J is TRBJ1-1 and V is TRBV2; no clear D. The V gene's germline CDR1 is SNHLY and CDR2 FYNNEI. The CDR3 totals 13 residues. Trimming took off 11 bases at V and 1 base at J, with 14 bases between the two ends. The CDR3 DNA follows: TGTGCCCGCCGTCGGGAAGCGAACACTGAAGCTTTCTTT. This gives the protein CARRREANTEAFF.

This clone has a handful of counts. The chain is built from TRBV5-1 and TRBJ1-2, with a weak D call TRBD1 (5 bases). V gave up 0 bases and J gave up 3 bases, with 12 bases separating them. There are 15 residues in the CDR3. The germline CDR1 and CDR2 sequences are SGHRS and YFSETQ. In DNA form, the CDR3 reads TGCGCCAGCAGCTTGGCCGGGGGATCATACTATGGCTACACCTTC. Its translation: CASSLAGGSYYGYTF.

The chain combines TRBV4-2 with TRBJ2-1, with D tentatively TRBD2 (5 bases). CDR1 is LGHNA and CDR2 is YNFKEQ in the germline V gene. V lost 4 bases and J lost 4, with 20 bases in between. The CDR3 length is 17 residues. CDR3 nucleotides: TGTGCCAGCAGCCCCCTGTCGTCCCAGCGGAGGTACAATGAGCAGTTCTTC. It is translated as CASSPLSSQRRYNEQFF.

The chain is built from TRBV5-4 and TRBJ2-3; D remains ambiguous. This CDR3 region has 14 residues. Germline CDR1 is SGHNT and CDR2 is YYREEE (reference sequence). V lost 1 base, J lost 1 base, and 7 bases lay in between. CDR3 loop: CASSLSPGTDTQYF. CDR3 nucleotide sequence: TGTGCCAGCAGCTTGTCCCCGGGCACAGATACGCAGTATTTT.

The chain employs TRBV18 and TRBJ2-7; D uncertain. CDR3 length: 14 residues. Trimming removed 5 bases at V and 1 base at J, with 12 bases between. Germline V lookup: CDR1 KGHSH, CDR2 LQKENI. CDR3 in amino acids: CASSASLDSYEQYF. The CDR3 DNA reads as TGTGCCAGCTCAGCCAGCCTAGATTCCTACGAGCAGTACTTC. The full variable domain, in which reference TRBV18 and TRBJ2-7 provide the parts outside the CDR3, is NAGVMQNPRHLVRRRGQEARLRCSPMKGHSHVYWYRQLPEEGLKFMVYLQKENIIDESGMPKERFSAEFPKEGPSILRIQQVVRGDSAAYFCASSASLDSYEQYFGPGTRLTVT.

The CDR3 here is CASSQGTVRSGANVLTF. In DNA form, the CDR3 reads TGCGCCAGCAGCCAGGGGACAGTCCGCTCTGGGGCCAACGTCCTGACTTTC. V and J are TRBV4-1 and TRBJ2-6; 7 bases are shared with TRBD1. Germline V gives CDR1 MGHRA, CDR2 YSYEKL. The CDR3 has 17 amino acids. Germline trimming cut 3 bases from V and 0 bases from J; bases unmatched to any gene: 5.

The rearrangement uses TRBV7-6 and TRBJ1-1; tentative D call: TRBD1 (5 bases). This CDR3 spans 17 amino acids. In germline, CDR1 is SGHVS, CDR2 FNYEAQ. V lost 2 bases and J lost 1, with 17 bases in between. The CDR3 DNA sequence: TGTGCCAGCAGCTTACTTATGTCCCAGGGCTCGAACACTGAAGCTTTCTTT. It codes for CASSLLMSQGSNTEAFF. The full variable domain, its missing parts supplied by reference TRBV7-6 and TRBJ1-1, is GAGVSQSPRYKVTKRGQDVALRCDPISGHVSLYWYRQALGQGPEFLTYFNYEAQQDKSGLPNDRFSAERPEGSISTLTIQRTEQRDSAMYRCASSLLMSQGSNTEAFFGQGTRLTVV.

This chain uses TRBV19 with TRBJ1-2; 7 bases map to TRBD1. J lost 6 bases, V lost 6 bases, and 10 bases had no gene match. This CDR3 has 14 amino acids. CDR1 and CDR2 from the germline V gene are LNHDA and SQIVND (reference sequence). CDR3 residues: CASRVNRDSNGYTF. CDR3 DNA sequence: TGTGCCAGTAGGGTGAACCGGGACAGCAATGGCTACACCTTC.

This sequence joins TRBV7-2 and TRBJ1-2; the match to TRBD1 covers 10 bases. This CDR3 spans 16 amino acids. V lost 4 bases to trimming and J lost 5 bases; unmatched junction nucleotides: 10. CDR1 and CDR2 (germline): SGHTA, FQGNSA. Written as DNA, the CDR3 is TGTGCCAGCAGCTCGGCCCGGGACAGGGGTTCATATGGCTACACCTTC. Its protein is CASSSARDRGSYGYTF.

The chain is built from TRBV25-1 and TRBJ2-2; D uncertain. Germline lookup yields CDR1 MGHDK and CDR2 SYGVNS. The CDR3 loop spans 14 amino acids. With 4 bases removed from V and 2 bases from J, the gap between germline ends came to 8 bases. In DNA form, the CDR3 reads TGTGCCAGCAGTGGAGTGGTTAACACCGGGGAGCTGTTTTTT. This encodes CASSGVVNTGELFF.

This sequence joins TRBV5-6 and TRBJ2-1, with 10 positions matching TRBD1. V lost 3 bases and J lost 5; bases outside the gene matches: 2. Germline V lookup: CDR1 SGHDT, CDR2 YYEEEE. The CDR3 runs to 14 residues. The CDR3 reads CASSSGTGDNEQFF. CDR3 nucleotides: TGTGCCAGCAGCTCCGGGACAGGGGACAATGAGCAGTTCTTC.

This CDR3 reads CASSWTLQGGNEQFF. CDR3 sequence (DNA): TGTGCCAGCAGCTGGACCTTACAGGGTGGCAATGAGCAGTTCTTC. V and J are TRBV7-2 and TRBJ2-1; tentative D call: TRBD1 (6 bases). The CDR3 runs 15 residues. The germline gives CDR1 SGHTA, CDR2 FQGNSA. With 4 bases removed from V and 6 bases from J, the gap between germline ends came to 16 bases.

This rearrangement joins TRBV11-3 to TRBJ2-2; 8 bases line up with TRBD1. The V gene end was trimmed by 5 bases and the J gene end by 1 base; junction bases not matched to a gene: 6. This CDR3 spans 16 amino acids. Germline V gene lookup returns CDR1 SGHNT and CDR2 YENEEA. Here the CDR3 reads CASSPRGTGNTGELFF. The CDR3 region has the DNA TGTGCCAGCAGCCCCAGGGGGACAGGGAACACCGGGGAGCTGTTTTTT.

The J gene is TRBJ1-5, the V gene TRBV5-6; 9 bases are a match to TRBD1. The CDR3 is 15 residues long. CDR1 is SGHDT and CDR2 is YYEEEE in the germline V gene. The V and J ends lost 4 bases and 6 bases, in that order; junction bases with no gene match: 8. CDR3 amino acids: CASSKGQGLGQPQHF. In DNA form, the CDR3 reads TGTGCCAGCAGCAAGGGACAGGGTTTGGGTCAGCCCCAGCATTTT.

This chain connects TRBV4-3 to TRBJ2-7, with 7 bases lining up with TRBD1. Germline CDR1 and CDR2: LGHNA and YSLEER. The trim removed 1 base at V and 2 bases at J, leaving 8 bases unmatched. The CDR3 is 16 residues long. This CDR3 reads CASSQATGDVTYEQYF. CDR3 in DNA: TGCGCCAGCAGCCAAGCCACAGGGGATGTTACCTACGAGCAGTACTTC.

The CDR3 protein is CAPGRPPPTDTQYF. As DNA, the CDR3 is TGTGCCCCAGGGCGGCCCCCGCCCACAGATACGCAGTATTTT. This sequence joins TRBV7-9 and TRBJ2-3, with a weak D call TRBD1 (5 bases). Trimming stripped 11 bases from V and 2 bases from J, with 17 bases between. The V gene's germline CDR1 is SEHNR and CDR2 FQNEAQ (reference sequence). The length of the CDR3 is 14 residues.

The rearrangement joins TRBV2 to TRBJ2-2; a weak D match, TRBD1 (7 bases). CDR1 SNHLY and CDR2 FYNNEI come from the germline V gene. The CDR3 totals 13 residues. Trimming took 4 bases from V and 8 from J, leaving 11 bases between them. The chain's CDR3 is CASSVEGAGELFF. CDR3 DNA: TGTGCCAGCAGTGTGGAGGGGGCGGGGGAGCTGTTTTTT. The complete variable domain, with remaining parts taken from reference TRBV2 and TRBJ2-2, reads EPEVTQTPSHQVTQMGQEVILRCVPISNHLYFYWYRQILGQKVEFLVSFYNNEISEKSEIFDDQFSVERPDGSNFTLKIRSTKLEDSAMYFCASSVEGAGELFFGEGSRLTVL.

This chain uses TRBV11-2 with TRBJ1-6; no clear D. V shed 5 bases and J shed 7 bases, with 12 bases lying between them. Per germline, CDR1 SGHAT and CDR2 FQNNGV. This CDR3 is 14 amino acids long. The CDR3 protein is CASSLRPGNSPLHF. For the CDR3, the DNA is TGTGCCAGCAGCCTTAGACCCGGGAATTCACCCCTCCACTTT.

The CDR3 here is CASSYSDFGAGGRRSIQYF. The CDR3 DNA follows: TGTGCCAGCAGTTACTCCGATTTTGGTGCGGGAGGGCGAAGGAGCATTCAGTACTTC. V gene TRBV6-2 or TRBV6-3 combines with J gene TRBJ2-4; the match to TRBD2 covers 9 bases. V shed 0 bases, J shed 9 bases, and the junction held 18 bases outside the gene matches. Germline-derived CDR1 and CDR2 are MNHEY and SVGEGT. CDR3 length: 19 amino acids.

This chain connects TRBV6-2 or TRBV6-3 to TRBJ1-1, with D uncertain. V lost 6 bases, J lost 3 bases, and 23 bases lay in between. Germline CDR1 reads MNHEY; CDR2 reads SVGEGT. The CDR3 totals 17 residues. As DNA, the CDR3 is TGTGCCAGCAGCCCCCACCGTTCAGCCGGGATGGACACTGAAGCTTTCTTT. It is translated as CASSPHRSAGMDTEAFF.

The gene calls are TRBV4-1 and TRBJ2-2, with D possibly TRBD1 on 6 matching bases. Germline lookup yields CDR1 MGHRA and CDR2 YSYEKL. The CDR3 runs to 16 residues. Trimming cost V 6 bases and J 3 bases, with 17 bases left between them. The CDR3 DNA reads as TGCGCCAGCAGTCTAACTACAGGGAAGGACACCGGGGAGCTGTTTTTT. The encoded protein is CASSLTTGKDTGELFF.

This clone has a single count. The gene calls are TRBV30 and TRBJ2-7; a possible D gene is TRBD1 (6 bases). Germline CDR1 GTSNPN, CDR2 SVGIG (reference sequence). CDR3 size: 14 residues. The V and J ends lost 2 bases and 4 bases respectively, with 15 bases between them. The CDR3 loop reads CAWSTQQGSYEQYF. CDR3 coding DNA: TGTGCCTGGAGTACACAACAGGGTTCGTACGAGCAGTACTTC.

The J gene is TRBJ1-5, the V gene TRBV20-1; TRBD1 matches 7 bases. Germline loops: CDR1 DFQATT, CDR2 SNEGSKA (reference sequence). This CDR3 spans 16 amino acids. Trimming removed 3 bases from V and 7 bases from J; junction bases left unmatched: 15. The CDR3 is CSASLGPGQRKQPQHF. CDR3 nucleotide sequence: TGCAGTGCTAGTTTAGGACCGGGACAGAGGAAACAGCCCCAGCATTTT.

The CDR3 sequence is CASSRSTMGGNTIYF. The CDR3 DNA reads as TGTGCCAGCAGTCGCTCAACAATGGGGGGAAACACCATATATTTT. This rearrangement joins TRBV6-5 to TRBJ1-3, with D unclear. V lost 5 bases, J lost 4 bases, and 15 bases lay in between. The CDR3 runs to 15 residues. The germline gives CDR1 MNHEY, CDR2 SVGAGI.

In DNA form, the CDR3 reads TGTGCCAGTAGTATAGGGGAGACCGTCACTGAAGCTTTCTTT. It codes for CASSIGETVTEAFF. The chain recombines TRBV19 with TRBJ1-1; D remains unclear. V lost 1 base and J lost 4, with 10 bases in between. The CDR3 runs to 14 residues. The germline V gene encodes CDR1 LNHDA and CDR2 SQIVND (reference sequence).

CDR3 region: CASSPLAGVSTDTQYF. In DNA form, the CDR3 reads TGTGCCAGCTCACCGCTAGCGGGGGTATCCACAGATACGCAGTATTTT. The genes are TRBV18 and TRBJ2-3; 10 bases fit TRBD2. V lost 3 bases, J lost 2 bases, and 5 bases stayed unmatched. CDR3 length equals 16 residues. Germline-derived CDR1 and CDR2 are KGHSH and LQKENI.

This clone was observed many times. This rearrangement joins TRBV28 to TRBJ1-2, with D tentatively TRBD1 (6 bases). The length of the CDR3 is 15 residues. Germline V gene sequence: CDR1 MDHEN, CDR2 SYDVKM. V gave up 2 bases and J gave up 4 bases, with 14 bases separating them. CDR3 sequence (DNA): TGTGCCAGCAGTTTAGGGGGGGCATTGAGCTATGGCTACACCTTC. This translates into CASSLGGALSYGYTF.